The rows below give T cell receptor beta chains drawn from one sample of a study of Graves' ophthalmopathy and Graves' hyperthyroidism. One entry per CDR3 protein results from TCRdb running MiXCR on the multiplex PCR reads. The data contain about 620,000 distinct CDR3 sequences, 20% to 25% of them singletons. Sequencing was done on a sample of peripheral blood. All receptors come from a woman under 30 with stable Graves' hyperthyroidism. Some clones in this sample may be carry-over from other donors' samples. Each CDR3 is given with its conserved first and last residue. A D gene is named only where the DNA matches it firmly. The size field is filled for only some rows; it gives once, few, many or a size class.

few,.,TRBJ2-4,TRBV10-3,TGTGCCATCAGTGAACACGACAGGGCCAAAAACATTCAGTACTTC,CAISEHDRAKNIQYF
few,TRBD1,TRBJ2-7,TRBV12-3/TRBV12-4,TGTGCCAGCAGTTTACAGGGGGCAGTGACCTACGAGCAGTACTTC,CASSLQGAVTYEQYF
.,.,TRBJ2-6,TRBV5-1,TGCGCCAGCAGCTTGGCAGGGGACTCTGGGGCCAACGTCCTGACTTTC,CASSLAGDSGANVLTF
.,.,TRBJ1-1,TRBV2,TGTGCCAGCAGTGATTCGTTAGGACACATGAACACTGAAGCTTTCTTT,CASSDSLGHMNTEAFF
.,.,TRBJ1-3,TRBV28,TGTGCCAGCAGCCCTTCGGGGTTCGGAAACACCATATATTTT,CASSPSGFGNTIYF
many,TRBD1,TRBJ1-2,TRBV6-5,TGTGCCAGCAGTTTAGCAGGGGGGATCTATGGCTACACCTTC,CASSLAGGIYGYTF
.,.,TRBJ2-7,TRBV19,TGTGCCAGTAGTAGTTTCGTAGCCTACGAGCAGTACTTC,CASSSFVAYEQYF
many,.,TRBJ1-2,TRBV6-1,TGTGCCAGCAGGCAGGGTCGGTACTATGGCTACACCTTC,CASRQGRYYGYTF
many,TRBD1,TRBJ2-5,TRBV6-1,TGTGCCAGCAGTGAAGGGACAGGTCAACAGACCCAGTACTTC,CASSEGTGQQTQYF
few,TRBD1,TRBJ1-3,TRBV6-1,TGTGCCAGCAGTCGGACAGGGAGGAGAGGAAACACCATATATTTT,CASSRTGRRGNTIYF
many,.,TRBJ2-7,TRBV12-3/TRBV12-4,TGTGCCAGCAGGTCTTGGGAGGCCGACGAGCAGTACTTC,CASRSWEADEQYF
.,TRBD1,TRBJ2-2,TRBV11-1,TGTGCCAGCAGCCCCGGACAGGGGGCGCTTATCGGGGAGCTGTTTTTT,CASSPGQGALIGELFF
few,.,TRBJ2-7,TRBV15,TGTGCCACCAGCAGGAGGGAAGGGGCGCTCCTCGATTACGAGCAGTACTTC,CATSRREGALLDYEQYF
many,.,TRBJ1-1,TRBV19,TGTGCCAGTAGTATGACGGGACAAAACACTGAAGCTTTCTTT,CASSMTGQNTEAFF
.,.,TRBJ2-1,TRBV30,TGTGCCTGGAGTGCCGGCAGGGGAGAATTCGATGAGCAGTTCTTC,CAWSAGRGEFDEQFF
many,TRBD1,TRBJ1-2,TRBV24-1,TGTGCCACCAGTGATCCGGACAGGTCCTATGGCTACACCTTC,CATSDPDRSYGYTF
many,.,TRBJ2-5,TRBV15,TGTGCCACCAGCAGAGATCTAGTGACAGTAGAGACCCAGTACTTC,CATSRDLVTVETQYF
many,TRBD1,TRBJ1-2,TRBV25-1,TGTGCCAGCAGTTCCGGACAGGGACGTACCTATGGCTACACCTTC,CASSSGQGRTYGYTF
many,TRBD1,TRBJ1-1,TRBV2,TGTGCCAGCTCAAAGGACAGGGCGAACACTGAAGCTTTCTTT,CASSKDRANTEAFF
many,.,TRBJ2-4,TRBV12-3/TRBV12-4,TGTGCCAGCAGTTTATTGGACGGGGGCGACATTCAGTACTTC,CASSLLDGGDIQYF
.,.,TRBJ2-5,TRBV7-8,TGTGCCAGCAGCTTAGCTCGCCAGGGCCAAGAGACCCAGTACTTC,CASSLARQGQETQYF
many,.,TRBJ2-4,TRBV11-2,TGTGCCAGCAGCATTAACCAGGCTCTTTTAGCCAAAAACATTCAGTACTTC,CASSINQALLAKNIQYF
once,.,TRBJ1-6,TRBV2,TGTGCCAGCAGTGAAGTGGAGACAGTGGGGTCACCCCTCCACTTT,CASSEVETVGSPLHF
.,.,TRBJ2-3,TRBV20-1,TGCAGTGCTAGAGATGGCGGGGGCCCAGATACGCAGTATTTT,CSARDGGGPDTQYF
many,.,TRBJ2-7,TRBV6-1,TGTGCCAGCACCCGTCAGGGGGGCGAGCAGTACTTC,CASTRQGGEQYF
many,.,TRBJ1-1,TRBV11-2,TGTGCCAGCAGCTTTGGTAGGGCAGGTGAAGCTTTCTTT,CASSFGRAGEAFF
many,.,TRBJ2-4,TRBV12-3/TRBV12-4,TGTGCCAGCAGTAGCGGAATAGCCAAAAACATTCAGTACTTC,CASSSGIAKNIQYF
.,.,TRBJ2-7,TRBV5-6,TGTGCCAGCGGCCCAGGACAGCTCCTTGAGGACGAGCAGTACTTC,CASGPGQLLEDEQYF
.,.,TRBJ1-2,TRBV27,TGTGCCAGCAGTTCCTCGACTGGGACTAACTATGGCTACACCTTC,CASSSSTGTNYGYTF
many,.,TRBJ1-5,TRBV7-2,TGTGCCAGCAGCTTAGCGCGGTCCGAGGACCAGCATTTT,CASSLARSEDQHF
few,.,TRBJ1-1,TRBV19,TGTGCCAGTAGTGTGCAGTGGGAAGTCACTGAAGCTTTCTTT,CASSVQWEVTEAFF
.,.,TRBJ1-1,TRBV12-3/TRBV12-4,TGTGCCAGCAGTCCATTCGATCAGAACACTGAAGCTTTCTTT,CASSPFDQNTEAFF
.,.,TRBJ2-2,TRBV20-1,TGCAGTTGGATAGGACAACCAACCGGGGAGCTGTTTTTT,CSWIGQPTGELFF
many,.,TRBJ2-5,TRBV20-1,TGCAGCGCGCGGACTGCTCGCGAGACCCAGTACTTC,CSARTARETQYF
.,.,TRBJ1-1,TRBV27,TGTGCCAGCCATGGAATGGACTATAAGACCACTGAAGCTTTCTTT,CASHGMDYKTTEAFF
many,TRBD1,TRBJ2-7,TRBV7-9,TGTGCCAGCAGCGAGACAGGGGGCCTCTCCTACGAGCAGTACTTC,CASSETGGLSYEQYF
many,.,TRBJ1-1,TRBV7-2,TGTGCCAGCAGCTCCAGACAGATGAACACTGAAGCTTTCTTT,CASSSRQMNTEAFF
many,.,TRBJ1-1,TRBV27,TGTGCCAGCAGCGCAGGCAGCAACACTGAAGCTTTCTTT,CASSAGSNTEAFF
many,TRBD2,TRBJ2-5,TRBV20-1,TGCAGTGCCCAACTAGCGGGAGGAGGGGAGACCCAGTACTTC,CSAQLAGGGETQYF
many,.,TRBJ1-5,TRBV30,TGTGCCTGGGCGACAGGTTACGATCAGCCCCAGCATTTT,CAWATGYDQPQHF
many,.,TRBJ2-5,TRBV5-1,TGTGCCAGCAGCTTAGTGGGACAAGAGACCCAGTACTTC,CASSLVGQETQYF
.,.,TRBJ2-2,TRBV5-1,TGCGCCAGCAGCTTGGAGAGTCCAAGGAACACCGGGGAGCTGTTTTTT,CASSLESPRNTGELFF
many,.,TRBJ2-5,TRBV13,TGTGCCAGCAGCTCGCTAACAGGGAGGGAGACCCAGTACTTC,CASSSLTGRETQYF
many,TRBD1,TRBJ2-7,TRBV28,TGTGCCAGCACTGGGACAGGGCACTACGAGCAGTACTTC,CASTGTGHYEQYF
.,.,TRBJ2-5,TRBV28,TGTGCCAGCAGTTTAGAAGGGCCGTACCAAGAGACCCAGTACTTC,CASSLEGPYQETQYF
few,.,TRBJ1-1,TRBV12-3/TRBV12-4,TGTGCCAGCAGTACTGCCCGGAGAGCTACTGAAGCTTTCTTT,CASSTARRATEAFF
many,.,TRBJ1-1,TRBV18,TGTGCCAGCTCCCTACAGGTCCTCATGGGGGCTGAAGCTTTCTTT,CASSLQVLMGAEAFF
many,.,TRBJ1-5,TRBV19,TGTGCCAGTAGTATGATGGCGGGGCAGCCCCAGCATTTT,CASSMMAGQPQHF
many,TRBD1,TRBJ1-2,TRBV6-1,TGTGCCAGCAGTGAAGTGATACCGACAGGGAGGGACTATGGCTACACCTTC,CASSEVIPTGRDYGYTF
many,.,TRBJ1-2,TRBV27,TGTGCCAGCAGTTTTGGTCCTAACCCCAACTATGGCTACACCTTC,CASSFGPNPNYGYTF
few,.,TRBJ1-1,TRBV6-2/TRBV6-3,TGTGCCAGCACCCCCCCCGGCAGAAACACTGAAGCTTTCTTT,CASTPPGRNTEAFF